This T cell receptor beta chain was documented in a study of blood T cells in healthy people across ages. A second PCR of 7 to 11 cycles used a sample-barcoded 5' primer and a J-beta primer mix. Tagging of each cDNA molecule was performed by a template-switch adaptor with 12 random nucleotides. The yield of each sample was at least 2.5 million CDR3-containing paired-end reads. One entry per CDR3 protein results from TCRdb running MiXCR on the 5' RACE reads. There are approximately 800,000 distinct CDR3 sequences in the sample; 62% occur only once, and 28% lies in the top ten. The CDR3 is made up of 13 amino acids. CDR1 is MNHNY and CDR2 is SVGAGI in the germline V gene (reference sequence). V lost 2 bases and J 3 bases, leaving 6 bases between the germline ends. As to this clonotype: The antigen is not known.

Healthy Caucasians from Russia aged roughly 6 to 95 served as donors. Study-level points and caveats: Using unsorted PBMCs precluded a conclusive naive versus antigen-experienced comparison.

This rearrangement joins TRBV6-6 to TRBJ2-3; no reliable D call. The specimen sequenced was blood. The source of this sequence is a man aged 25-45 years in good health. CDR3 loop: CASSYPETDTQYF. In nucleotides, the CDR3 is TGTGCCAGCAGTTACCCAGAGACAGATACGCAGTATTTT.